Included here is one T cell receptor beta chain sequence, with context. Its antigen remains unknown. This sample was included in a study of monozygotic twins with inflammatory bowel disease. Whole-study results and caveats: Concordance status among twins (concordant versus discordant) showed no link to repertoire similarity, possibly from limited power. Reduced clonotype sharing with other individuals was observed in IBD patients relative to healthy twins, especially with disease activity.

Germline V gene sequence: CDR1 DFQATT, CDR2 SNEGSKA (reference sequence). This CDR3 contains 16 residues. The UMIs contained a 6-nucleotide sample barcode. They were added by template switching during cDNA synthesis. TCRdb re-called the 5' RACE reads and catalogs CDR3 proteins one per entry, DNA excluded. The clone table shows around 150,000 distinct CDR3 sequences, with the ten largest holding 2% to 3%. The chain uses TRBV20-1 and TRBJ2-5; TCRdb reports TRBD2, a call that lacks DNA to check it against. The specimen was blood. The sequence derives from a human donor with ulcerative colitis or Crohn's disease, or a healthy co-twin of an affected twin (not recorded which). CDR3 in amino acids: CSAREGLAGEEETQYF.